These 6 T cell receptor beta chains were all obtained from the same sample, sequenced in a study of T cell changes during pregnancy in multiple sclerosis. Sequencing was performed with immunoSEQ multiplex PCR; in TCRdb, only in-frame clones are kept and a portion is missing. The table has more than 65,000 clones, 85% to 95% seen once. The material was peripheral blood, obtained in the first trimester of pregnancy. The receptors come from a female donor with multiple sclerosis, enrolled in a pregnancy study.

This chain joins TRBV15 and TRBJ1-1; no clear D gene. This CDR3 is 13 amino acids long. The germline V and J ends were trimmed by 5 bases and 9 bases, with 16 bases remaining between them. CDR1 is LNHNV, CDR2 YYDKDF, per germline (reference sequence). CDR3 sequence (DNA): TGTGCCACCAGCTCCTTCATGGGCGATAAAGCTTTCTTT. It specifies CATSSFMGDKAFF. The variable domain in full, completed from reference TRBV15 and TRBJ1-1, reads DAMVIQNPRYQVTQFGKPVTLSCSQTLNHNVMYWYQQKSSQAPKLLFHYYDKDFNNEADTPDNFQSRRPNTSFCFLDIRSPGLGDTAMYLCATSSFMGDKAFFGQGTRLTVV.

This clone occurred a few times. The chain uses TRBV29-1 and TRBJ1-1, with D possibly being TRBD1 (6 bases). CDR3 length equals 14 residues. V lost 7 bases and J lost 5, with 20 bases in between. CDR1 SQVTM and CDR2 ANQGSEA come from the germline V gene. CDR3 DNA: TGCAGCGCTGATCTTACAGGGATTGGGACTGAAGCTTTCTTT. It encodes CSADLTGIGTEAFF.

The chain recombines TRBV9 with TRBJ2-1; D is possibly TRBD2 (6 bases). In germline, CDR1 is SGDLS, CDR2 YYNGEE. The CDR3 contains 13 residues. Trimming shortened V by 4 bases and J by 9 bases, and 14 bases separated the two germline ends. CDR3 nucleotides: TGTGCCAGCAGCCCTCCCACTAGCCCTGAGCAGTTCTTC. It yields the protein CASSPPTSPEQFF. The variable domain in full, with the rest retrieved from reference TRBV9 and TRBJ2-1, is DSGVTQTPKHLITATGQRVTLRCSPRSGDLSVYWYQQSLDQGLQFLIQYYNGEERAKGNILERFSAQQFPDLHSELNLSSLELGDSALYFCASSPPTSPEQFFGPGTRLTVL.

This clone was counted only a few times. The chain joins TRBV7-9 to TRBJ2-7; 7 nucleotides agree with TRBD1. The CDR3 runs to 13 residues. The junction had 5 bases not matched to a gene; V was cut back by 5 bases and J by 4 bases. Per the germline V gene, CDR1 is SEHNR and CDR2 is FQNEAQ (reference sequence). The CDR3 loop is CASSSTGDYEQYF. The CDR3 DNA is TGTGCCAGCAGCAGCACAGGGGATTACGAGCAGTACTTC.

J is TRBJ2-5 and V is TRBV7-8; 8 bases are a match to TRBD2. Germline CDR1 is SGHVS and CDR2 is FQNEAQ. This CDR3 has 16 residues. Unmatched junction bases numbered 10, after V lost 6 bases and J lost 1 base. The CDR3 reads CASSQIRRGVQETQYF. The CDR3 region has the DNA TGTGCCAGCAGTCAAATCCGGCGGGGGGTCCAAGAGACCCAGTACTTC.

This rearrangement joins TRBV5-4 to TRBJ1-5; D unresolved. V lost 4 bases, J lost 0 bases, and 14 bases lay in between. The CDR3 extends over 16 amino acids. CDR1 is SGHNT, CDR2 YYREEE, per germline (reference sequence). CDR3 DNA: TGTGCCAGCAGCCTGGGAACACCATCTAGCAATCAGCCCCAGCATTTT. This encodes CASSLGTPSSNQPQHF.